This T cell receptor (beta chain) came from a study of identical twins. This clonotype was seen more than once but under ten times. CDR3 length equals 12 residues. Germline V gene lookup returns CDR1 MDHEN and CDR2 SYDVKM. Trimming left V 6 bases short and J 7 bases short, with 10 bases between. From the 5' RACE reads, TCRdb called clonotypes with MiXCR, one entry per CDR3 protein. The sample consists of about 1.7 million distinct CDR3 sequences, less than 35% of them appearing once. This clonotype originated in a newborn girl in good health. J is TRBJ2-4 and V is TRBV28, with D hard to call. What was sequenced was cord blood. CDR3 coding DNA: TGTGCCAGCAGCCCCTGGCGGAACATTCAGTACTTC. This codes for CASSPWRNIQYF.